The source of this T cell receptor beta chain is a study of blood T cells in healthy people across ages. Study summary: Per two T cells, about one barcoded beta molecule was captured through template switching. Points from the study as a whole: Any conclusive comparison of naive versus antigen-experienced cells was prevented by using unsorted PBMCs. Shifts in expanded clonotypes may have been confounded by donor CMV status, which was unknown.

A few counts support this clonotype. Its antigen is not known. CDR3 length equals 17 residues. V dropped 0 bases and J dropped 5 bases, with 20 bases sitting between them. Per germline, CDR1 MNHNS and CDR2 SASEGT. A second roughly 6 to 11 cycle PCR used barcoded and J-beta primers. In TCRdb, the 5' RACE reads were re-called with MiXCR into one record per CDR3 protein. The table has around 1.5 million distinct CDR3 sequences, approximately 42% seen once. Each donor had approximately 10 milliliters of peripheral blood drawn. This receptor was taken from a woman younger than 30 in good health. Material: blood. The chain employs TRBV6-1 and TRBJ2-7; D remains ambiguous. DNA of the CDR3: TGTGCCAGCAGTGAAGCCCGGTTAAGCCCCCGTATGGACGAGCAGTACTTC. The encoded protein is CASSEARLSPRMDEQYF.